This T cell receptor (beta chain) stems from a study of control samples from healthy donors and cancer patients. The assay was immunoSEQ multiplex PCR, and TCRdb's table has in-frame clones only and misses some. The sample comprises about 130,000 clones, 80% to 95% of which are singletons, and about 2.5% rests with the top ten. The receptor was derived from a man aged 18 to 30 in good health. Source material: blood.

The CDR3 reads CASSLRLAGPDTQYF. DNA for the CDR3: TGTGCCAGCAGCTTAAGACTAGCGGGACCAGATACGCAGTATTTT. The chain recombines TRBV7-2 with TRBJ2-3, with 11 bases matching TRBD2. The CDR3 runs 15 residues. Germline lookup yields CDR1 SGHTA and CDR2 FQGNSA. Germline trimming cut 2 bases from V and 4 bases from J; bases unmatched to any gene: 2.